This paragraph reports one T cell receptor beta chain. The sample belongs to a study of blood T cells in healthy people across ages. The V end was cut by 1 base, the J end by 5 bases, with 11 bases between. The V gene's germline CDR1 is SGHVS and CDR2 FNYEAQ. The CDR3 runs 14 residues. Alongside a J-beta primer mix, a sample-barcoded 5' primer served in a second PCR lasting about 7 to 11 cycles. MiXCR was run by TCRdb on the 5' RACE reads, yielding one entry per CDR3 protein. The sample records roughly 800,000 distinct CDR3 sequences, about 62% being singletons. The chain couples TRBV7-6 to TRBJ1-2; no clear D gene. The clonotype was recovered from a man aged 30 to 45 in good health. Sequenced sample: blood. The DNA of the CDR3 is TGTGCCAGCAGCTTAGAGGCAGCGGGATATGGCTACACCTTC. Translating gives CASSLEAAGYGYTF. Filled out from reference TRBV7-6 and TRBJ1-2, the complete variable domain reads GAGVSQSPRYKVTKRGQDVALRCDPISGHVSLYWYRQALGQGPEFLTYFNYEAQQDKSGLPNDRFSAERPEGSISTLTIQRTEQRDSAMYRCASSLEAAGYGYTFGSGTRLTVV.